This is a list of T cell receptor beta chains from one sample in a study of CD8+ T cells in alopecia areata. Sequencing was performed with immunoSEQ multiplex PCR; in TCRdb, only in-frame clones are kept and a portion is missing. The sample holds more than 11,000 clones, over 50% seen once. Sequencing input: CD4+ Tregs sorted from blood. These receptors all come from a human donor with alopecia areata. CDR3s include the opening cysteine and the closing phenylalanine or tryptophan. A D gene is named only where the DNA matches it firmly. Expanded clones are given a class, and other clones once, few, many or no size at all.

few,TRBJ1-4,TRBD1,TRBV7-9,TGTGCCAGCAGCCATACGACAGGGGGGGAAAAACTGTTTTTT,CASSHTTGGEKLFF
.,TRBJ2-5,.,TRBV6-1,TGTGCCAGCAGTGAAAAGTTGGGGCAGACCCAGTACTTC,CASSEKLGQTQYF
.,TRBJ2-1,.,TRBV25-1,TGTGCCAGCAGCCCCAGGGTAGGGATCCCAACTGAGCAGTTCTTC,CASSPRVGIPTEQFF
few,TRBJ2-7,TRBD2,TRBV5-1,TGCGCCAGCAGCGGCCACCCCCGGGGGGCCTACGAGCAGTACTTC,CASSGHPRGAYEQYF
.,TRBJ2-3,TRBD2,TRBV4-2,TGTGCCAGCAGCCAAGGTGGGCCGGGGAGGGGCACAGATACGCAGTATTTT,CASSQGGPGRGTDTQYF
.,TRBJ2-1,.,TRBV20-1,TGCAGTGCCCCGCGGGGTGAGCAGTTCTTC,CSAPRGEQFF
.,TRBJ1-4,TRBD1,TRBV7-8,TGTGCCAGCAGCGTCAGTCCGGGACAGGTGGGAGAAAAACTGTTTTTT,CASSVSPGQVGEKLFF
.,TRBJ2-7,.,TRBV27,TGTGCCAGCCCGAGACAGGTTACTCCCTACGAGCAGTACTTC,CASPRQVTPYEQYF
few,TRBJ1-3,.,TRBV7-2,TGTGCCAGCAGCGCTCAAGAGGGAAACACCATATATTTT,CASSAQEGNTIYF
few,TRBJ1-5,.,TRBV2,TGTGCCAGCGGGACTTATCAGCCCCAGCATTTT,CASGTYQPQHF
.,TRBJ2-3,TRBD2,TRBV27,TGTGCCAGCAGTTTATCGGGACTAGCGACGTTCAGGAATACGCAGTATTTT,CASSLSGLATFRNTQYF
.,TRBJ1-2,TRBD1,TRBV28,TGTGCCAGCAGGGGACAGCTCTATGGCTACACCTTC,CASRGQLYGYTF
few,TRBJ2-3,.,TRBV11-2,TGTGCCAGCAGCCAGAGACACTTGGGGACAGATACGCAGTATTTT,CASSQRHLGTDTQYF
.,TRBJ2-7,.,TRBV2,TGTGCCAGCATACGCCGGGACGGGAGCTACGAGCAGTACTTC,CASIRRDGSYEQYF
.,TRBJ1-2,.,TRBV7-9,TGTGCCAGCAGCTTAGGTCGGGGATTTTCTAACTATGGCTACACCTTC,CASSLGRGFSNYGYTF
medium-sized,TRBJ2-1,.,TRBV2,TGTGCCAGCAGTCGGTCTGTGGATGAGCAGTTCTTC,CASSRSVDEQFF
.,TRBJ2-7,.,TRBV15,TGTGCCACCAGCAGAGGAGACAGGATCTACGAGCAGTACTTC,CATSRGDRIYEQYF
.,TRBJ1-1,TRBD1,TRBV19,TGTGCCAGTACCTACAGGGGAGACACTGAAGCTTTCTTT,CASTYRGDTEAFF
.,TRBJ2-7,.,TRBV5-1,TGCGCCAGCAGCTTACTAGCCGATTACGAGCAGTACTTC,CASSLLADYEQYF
few,TRBJ2-2,TRBD2,TRBV4-1,TGCGCCAGCAGCCAAGGCCACGGACTGATAGCGGGAGGGCGGTCCGGGGAGCTGTTTTTT,CASSQGHGLIAGGRSGELFF
few,TRBJ2-1,TRBD2,TRBV2,TGTGCCAGCAATCAGGGACTAGGTCGAAGGGACAATGAGCAGTTCTTC,CASNQGLGRRDNEQFF
few,TRBJ2-7,.,TRBV25-1,TGTGCCAGCAGTGAGTGGCTAAGTCCGGGTGAGCAGTACTTC,CASSEWLSPGEQYF
few,TRBJ1-2,.,TRBV14,TGTGCCAGCAGCCGAGGAGGAGCTGGCTACACCTTC,CASSRGGAGYTF
.,TRBJ2-1,TRBD2,TRBV5-1,TGCGCCAGCGGGGGAGGCGGGAGTGTTGAGCAGTTCTTC,CASGGGGSVEQFF
.,TRBJ2-7,.,TRBV2,TGTGCCAGCAGCGGCCCCGGGGCCTACGAGCAGTACTTC,CASSGPGAYEQYF
.,TRBJ2-1,TRBD1,TRBV27,TGTGCCAGCGCCCGGGACAGCCCCTACAATGAGCAGTTCTTC,CASARDSPYNEQFF
few,TRBJ1-1,.,TRBV9,TGTGCCAGCAGCTCAAGTGGGGGGAAGCACACTGAAGCTTTCTTT,CASSSSGGKHTEAFF
.,TRBJ2-4,.,TRBV15,TGTGCCACCAGCACTTTGCGACTAGTGGGCAAAAACATTCAGTACTTC,CATSTLRLVGKNIQYF
.,TRBJ2-7,TRBD2,TRBV9,TGTGCCAGCAGCCGGAAGTTAGCGGGAGAAATCCAGTACTTC,CASSRKLAGEIQYF
few,TRBJ2-3,TRBD2,TRBV7-2,TGTGCCAGCAGCGGACTAGGGGGCACAGATACGCAGTATTTT,CASSGLGGTDTQYF
.,TRBJ2-1,TRBD2,TRBV4-1,TGCGCCAGCAGCCAAGAGCGACTAGCGGGAGCGGGAAATGAGCAGTTCTTC,CASSQERLAGAGNEQFF
.,TRBJ1-2,TRBD1,TRBV28,TGTGCCAGCAGTTTTCGGGACAGGGGTGGCTACACCTTC,CASSFRDRGGYTF
.,TRBJ2-7,.,TRBV18,TGTGCCAGCTCACCAGCTCGGGGGCCCTACGAGCAGTACTTC,CASSPARGPYEQYF
.,TRBJ2-2,TRBD2,TRBV4-1,TGCGCCAGCAGCCACACTAGCGGTCCGAACACCGGGGAGCTGTTTTTT,CASSHTSGPNTGELFF
.,TRBJ2-5,.,TRBV20-1,TGCAGTGCTAGGGTGGGAGAGACCCAGTACTTC,CSARVGETQYF